The entry that follows covers one TCR beta chain sequence. The CDR3 is 14 amino acids. Germline values: CDR1 SNHLY, CDR2 FYNNEI. Trimming removed 5 bases from V and 0 bases from J, with 5 bases in between. Some clones are missing from TCRdb's copy, which holds only in-frame ones; the method was immunoSEQ multiplex PCR. The sample yields over 75,000 clones, around 88% seen once. This specimen belongs to a study of T cell responses to AZD1222 COVID-19 vaccine. The chain has TRBV2 and TRBJ1-6; no clear D. This receptor was obtained from an adult who received the AZD1222 COVID-19 vaccine. Material: peripheral blood, obtained 28 days after the second AZD1222 dose. The CDR3 region is CASSRNSYNSPLHF. The CDR3 coding sequence is TGTGCCAGCAGTAGGAACTCCTATAATTCACCCCTCCACTTT.